This is a list of T cell receptor beta chains from one sample in a study of shared clonotypes between healthy human individuals. Here immunoSEQ multiplex PCR was the method, and the copy in TCRdb shows in-frame clones only, minus some. The data contain millions of clones, approximately 94% of them singletons. Sequencing was performed on naive CD8+ T cells sorted from blood. These receptors were taken from a man younger than 30 in good health. Both conserved end residues are part of each CDR3. The D gene is left open where the match is weak. Clone sizes are given selectively: once, few, many, or a class where the clone is expanded.

clone_size	v_call	j_call	d_call	cdr3_aa	cdr3_nt
-	TRBV4-3	TRBJ2-7	-	CASSQAIKGRYEQYF	TGCGCCAGCAGCCAAGCAATCAAGGGTCGCTACGAGCAGTACTTC
-	TRBV5-5	TRBJ2-7	-	CASSLVTVSYEQYF	TGTGCCAGCAGCTTGGTGACAGTTTCCTACGAGCAGTACTTC
-	TRBV4-1	TRBJ2-7	-	CASRPEDYSYEQYF	TGCGCCAGCCGTCCGGAGGACTACTCCTACGAGCAGTACTTC
-	TRBV27	TRBJ2-4	-	CASSPATGFWAKNIQYF	TGTGCCAGCAGTCCCGCAACAGGGTTTTGGGCCAAAAACATTCAGTACTTC
once	TRBV5-1	TRBJ2-7	TRBD1	CASSLDRGGEQYF	TGCGCCAGCAGCCTTGACAGGGGCGGAGAGCAGTACTTC
-	TRBV7-6	TRBJ2-1	TRBD2	CASSPTSGGAYEQFF	TGTGCCAGCAGCCCTACTAGCGGGGGGGCTTATGAGCAGTTCTTC
-	TRBV7-2	TRBJ1-6	-	CASSPTWEGSPLHF	TGTGCCAGCAGCCCAACATGGGAAGGATCACCCCTCCACTTT
once	TRBV28	TRBJ2-7	-	CASSRTLVPEAYEQYF	TGTGCCAGCAGTCGAACCCTGGTGCCCGAGGCCTACGAGCAGTACTTC
-	TRBV5-4	TRBJ1-1	-	CASSLGGNTEAFF	TGTGCCAGCAGCTTGGGAGGGAACACTGAAGCTTTCTTT
-	TRBV7-9	TRBJ1-2	-	CASSLDPGWSAYGYTF	TGTGCCAGCAGCTTAGATCCGGGATGGTCGGCCTATGGCTACACCTTC
-	TRBV6-6	TRBJ1-5	-	CASSYSEGFQPQHF	TGTGCCAGCAGTTACTCGGAGGGTTTTCAGCCCCAGCATTTT
-	TRBV2	TRBJ1-1	-	CASSETGFPTEAFF	TGTGCCAGCAGCGAGACCGGGTTCCCCACTGAAGCTTTCTTT
once	TRBV4-1	TRBJ1-6	-	CASSLQGTSPLHF	TGCGCCAGCAGCCTACAGGGTACTTCACCCCTCCACTTT
-	TRBV30	TRBJ1-1	-	CAWSVRETAEAFF	TGTGCCTGGAGTGTAAGGGAGACGGCTGAAGCTTTCTTT
-	TRBV4-1	TRBJ1-2	TRBD1	CASSDREERGYTF	TGCGCCAGCAGCGACAGGGAGGAGAGGGGCTACACCTTC
-	TRBV15	TRBJ1-4	-	CATSSAPNEKLFF	TGTGCCACCAGCAGCGCGCCTAATGAAAAACTGTTTTTT
-	TRBV2	TRBJ1-3	TRBD1	CASSEVTRGPGNTIYF	TGTGCCAGCAGTGAAGTTACGAGGGGGCCTGGAAACACCATATATTTT
-	TRBV5-1	TRBJ1-5	-	CASSHFMAPYSNQPQHF	TGCGCCAGCAGCCATTTTATGGCCCCCTATAGCAATCAGCCCCAGCATTTT
few	TRBV28	TRBJ2-3	-	CASSLAMGQITDTQYF	TGTGCCAGCAGTTTGGCGATGGGGCAGATCACAGATACGCAGTATTTT
-	TRBV10-1	TRBJ2-1	TRBD1	CASTNPDRGDGNEQFF	TGCGCCAGCACGAACCCGGACAGGGGGGACGGGAATGAGCAGTTCTTC
once	TRBV19	TRBJ1-4	-	CASRDTRWANEKLFF	TGTGCCAGTAGGGACACTCGGTGGGCTAATGAAAAACTGTTTTTT
-	TRBV7-6	TRBJ2-3	-	CASSPLTGGGTDTQYF	TGTGCCAGCAGCCCGCTGACAGGTGGAGGCACAGATACGCAGTATTTT
-	TRBV9	TRBJ2-3	TRBD2	CASSVVGRGSTDTQYF	TGTGCCAGCAGCGTAGTAGGGCGGGGGAGCACAGATACGCAGTATTTT
-	TRBV13	TRBJ1-1	-	CASSFGSEAFF	TGTGCCAGCAGCTTTGGGTCTGAAGCTTTCTTT
-	TRBV5-1	TRBJ2-7	TRBD1	CASSLAPPGTGSPEQYF	TGCGCCAGCAGCTTGGCCCCCCCCGGGACAGGGTCCCCCGAGCAGTACTTC
few	TRBV6-1	TRBJ1-6	-	CASSEVTGRSPLHF	TGTGCCAGCAGTGAAGTGACGGGCCGCTCACCCCTCCACTTT
-	TRBV9	TRBJ2-2	-	CASSSGPNTGELFF	TGTGCCAGCAGCTCGGGACCGAACACCGGGGAGCTGTTTTTT
-	TRBV19	TRBJ1-1	TRBD1	CASSIGAGGAGTEAFF	TGTGCCAGTAGTATTGGTGCAGGGGGCGCGGGCACTGAAGCTTTCTTT
once	TRBV25-1	TRBJ2-1	TRBD1	CASSAIGLRDREDDEQFF	TGTGCCAGCAGTGCGATTGGGCTGAGGGACAGGGAGGACGATGAGCAGTTCTTC
-	TRBV7-9	TRBJ2-3	-	CASSPHTDTQYF	TGTGCCAGCAGCCCCCACACAGATACGCAGTATTTT
once	TRBV6-1	TRBJ1-2	-	CASSPQDTAGYGYTF	TGTGCCAGCAGTCCTCAAGACACAGCCGGCTATGGCTACACCTTC
-	TRBV9	TRBJ1-2	-	CASSANRDSIGWDGYTF	TGTGCCAGCAGCGCTAACAGGGACTCGATCGGCTGGGACGGCTACACCTTC
-	TRBV7-3	TRBJ2-1	TRBD2	CASSLMASGGLYNEQFF	TGTGCCAGCAGCTTAATGGCTAGCGGGGGACTATACAATGAGCAGTTCTTC
-	TRBV6-5	TRBJ2-3	TRBD1	CASSYSAGGATDTQYF	TGTGCCAGCAGTTACTCGGCAGGGGGCGCGACAGATACGCAGTATTTT
once	TRBV27	TRBJ2-1	TRBD2	CATTGTSDYNEQFF	TGTGCCACCACCGGGACTAGCGATTACAATGAGCAGTTCTTC
-	TRBV5-1	TRBJ1-5	-	CASSDPGTADQPQHF	TGCGCCAGCAGCGACCCCGGGACTGCTGATCAGCCCCAGCATTTT
-	TRBV13	TRBJ1-2	TRBD1	CASSLRTGLNYYGYTF	TGTGCCAGCAGCCTCAGGACAGGGCTGAACTATTATGGCTACACCTTC
-	TRBV7-8	TRBJ2-1	TRBD2	CASSAGLAGARTYNEQFF	TGTGCCAGCAGCGCGGGACTAGCGGGAGCAAGGACCTACAATGAGCAGTTCTTC
-	TRBV7-9	TRBJ1-2	-	CATAEGGYGYTF	TGTGCCACCGCGGAGGGCGGATATGGCTACACCTTC
-	TRBV29-1	TRBJ2-5	TRBD1	CSLTGDQETQYF	TGCAGCCTGACAGGGGACCAAGAGACCCAGTACTTC
-	TRBV19	TRBJ1-6	-	CASHRGSDNSPLHF	TGTGCCAGTCATAGGGGGTCGGATAATTCACCCCTCCACTTT
-	TRBV5-1	TRBJ1-1	-	CASSSDGNTEAFF	TGCGCCAGCAGCTCGGACGGGAACACTGAAGCTTTCTTT
-	TRBV19	TRBJ2-3	-	CATVDRNTDTQYF	TGTGCCACCGTTGACAGGAACACAGATACGCAGTATTTT
-	TRBV6-1	TRBJ2-7	-	CASSDPAAGFYEQYF	TGTGCCAGCAGTGATCCGGCGGCCGGGTTCTACGAGCAGTACTTC